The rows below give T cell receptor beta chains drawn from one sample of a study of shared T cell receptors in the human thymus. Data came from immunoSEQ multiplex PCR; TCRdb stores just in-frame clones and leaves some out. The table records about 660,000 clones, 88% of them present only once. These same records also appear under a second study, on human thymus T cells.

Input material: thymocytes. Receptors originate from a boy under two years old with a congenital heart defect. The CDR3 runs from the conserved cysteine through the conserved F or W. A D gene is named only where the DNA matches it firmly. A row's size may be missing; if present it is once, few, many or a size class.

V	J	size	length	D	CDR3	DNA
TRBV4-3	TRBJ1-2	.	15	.	CASSRGGNTGGGYTF	TGCGCCAGCAGCCGGGGGGGGAATACAGGAGGAGGCTACACCTTC
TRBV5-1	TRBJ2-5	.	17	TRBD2	CASSRTLGTSGQETQYF	TGCGCCAGCAGCCGAACCCTGGGGACTAGCGGTCAAGAGACCCAGTACTTC
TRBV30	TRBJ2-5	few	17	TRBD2	CAWSAPSRAGEGETQYF	TGTGCCTGGAGTGCCCCCTCCCGAGCGGGAGAGGGAGAGACCCAGTACTTC
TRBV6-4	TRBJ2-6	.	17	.	CASSASIGIRGANVLTF	TGTGCCAGCAGTGCCTCTATCGGGATCCGGGGGGCCAACGTCCTGACTTTC
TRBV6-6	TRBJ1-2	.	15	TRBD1	CASSSTGDKAHGYTF	TGTGCCAGCAGTTCTACAGGGGACAAGGCTCATGGCTACACCTTC
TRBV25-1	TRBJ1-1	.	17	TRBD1	CASSGTGVATVNTEAFF	TGTGCCAGCAGTGGAACAGGGGTCGCAACCGTGAACACTGAAGCTTTCTTT
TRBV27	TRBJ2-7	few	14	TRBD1	CASSPTGVDYEQYF	TGTGCCAGCAGCCCGACAGGGGTGGACTACGAGCAGTACTTC
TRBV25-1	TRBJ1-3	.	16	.	CASSEYRQGQRNTIYF	TGTGCCAGCAGTGAATATAGGCAGGGCCAGAGAAACACCATATATTTT
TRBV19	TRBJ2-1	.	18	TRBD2	CASSIRTKRRETHNEQFF	TGTGCCAGTAGTATACGGACGAAGAGGCGGGAGACCCACAATGAGCAGTTCTTC
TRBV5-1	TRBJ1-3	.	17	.	CASSLIRLGDSGNTIYF	TGCGCCAGCAGCTTGATACGTCTAGGGGACTCTGGAAACACCATATATTTT
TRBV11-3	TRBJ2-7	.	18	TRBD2	CASSLAGFGARGVHEQYF	TGTGCCAGCAGCTTAGCGGGTTTCGGGGCCCGGGGGGTCCACGAGCAGTACTTC
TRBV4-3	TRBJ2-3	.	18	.	CASSQGGRDNRDTDTQYF	TGCGCCAGCAGCCAAGGGGGACGGGACAACCGTGACACAGATACGCAGTATTTT
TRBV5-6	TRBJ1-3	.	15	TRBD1	CASSPGQGQGNTIYF	TGTGCCAGCAGCCCGGGACAGGGGCAAGGAAACACCATATATTTT
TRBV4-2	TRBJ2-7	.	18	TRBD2	CASSQGGTSGDISYEQYF	TGTGCCAGCAGCCAGGGTGGGACTAGCGGGGACATATCCTACGAGCAGTACTTC
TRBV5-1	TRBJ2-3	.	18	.	CASSSRFSGEVGTDTQYF	TGCGCCAGCAGCTCACGCTTTTCGGGAGAGGTGGGCACAGATACGCAGTATTTT
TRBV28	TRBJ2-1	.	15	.	CASTRVTRQGGEQFF	TGTGCCAGCACCAGGGTTACCCGCCAAGGGGGTGAGCAGTTCTTC
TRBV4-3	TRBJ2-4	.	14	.	CASSPIRSWDIQYF	TGCGCCAGCAGCCCCATCCGTAGCTGGGACATTCAGTACTTC
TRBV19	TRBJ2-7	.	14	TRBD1	CASSIGDSPHEQYF	TGTGCCAGTAGTATAGGGGACAGTCCCCACGAGCAGTACTTC
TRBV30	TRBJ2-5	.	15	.	CAWSVHRRARETQYF	TGTGCCTGGAGTGTACACCGGAGGGCTCGAGAGACCCAGTACTTC
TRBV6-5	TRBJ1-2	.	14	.	CASSYSMSGHGYTF	TGTGCCAGCAGTTACTCGATGTCAGGGCATGGCTACACCTTC
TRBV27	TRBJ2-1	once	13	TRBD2	CATSPRLSGSLVF	TGTGCCACTTCACCCCGACTGAGCGGGAGTCTCGTCTTC
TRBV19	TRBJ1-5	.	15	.	CASIQKGHSNQPQHF	TGTGCCAGTATCCAGAAGGGACATAGCAATCAGCCCCAGCATTTT
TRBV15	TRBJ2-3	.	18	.	CATSRDYYDGTSTDTQYF	TGTGCCACCAGCAGAGATTACTACGACGGGACTAGCACAGATACGCAGTATTTT
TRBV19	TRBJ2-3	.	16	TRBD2	CASSSTLAGGPDTQYF	TGTGCCAGTAGTAGCACACTAGCGGGAGGGCCAGATACGCAGTATTTT
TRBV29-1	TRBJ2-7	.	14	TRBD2	CSVEDIAGRYEQYF	TGCAGCGTTGAAGACATAGCGGGCCGCTACGAGCAGTACTTC
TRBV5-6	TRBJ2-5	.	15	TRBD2	CASSSGLAGQETQYF	TGTGCCAGCAGCTCGGGACTAGCGGGACAAGAGACCCAGTACTTC
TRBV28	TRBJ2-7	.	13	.	CASRNGISPEQYF	TGTGCCAGCCGAAACGGGATTTCTCCCGAGCAGTACTTC
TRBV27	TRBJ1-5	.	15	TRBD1	CASSLYWDRNQPQHF	TGTGCCAGCAGTTTATACTGGGACAGAAATCAGCCCCAGCATTTT
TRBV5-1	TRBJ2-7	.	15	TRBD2	CASSLGGGSKYEQYF	TGCGCCAGCAGCTTGGGAGGCGGGAGTAAATACGAGCAGTACTTC
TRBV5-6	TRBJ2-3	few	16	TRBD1	CASSLPRDSWTDTQYF	TGTGCCAGCAGCTTGCCCCGGGACAGTTGGACAGATACGCAGTATTTT
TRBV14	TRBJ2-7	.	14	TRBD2	CASSQTGLALEQYF	TGTGCCAGCAGCCAAACCGGACTAGCTCTCGAGCAGTACTTC
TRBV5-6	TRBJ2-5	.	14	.	CASSLGTVQETQYF	TGTGCCAGCAGCTTGGGGACAGTTCAAGAGACCCAGTACTTC
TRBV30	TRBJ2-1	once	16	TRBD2	CAWSGGLAGGYNEQFF	TGTGCCTGGTCCGGGGGGCTAGCGGGAGGGTACAATGAGCAGTTCTTC
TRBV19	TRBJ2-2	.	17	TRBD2	CASSHLLAGGPNGELFF	TGTGCCAGTAGCCACTTACTAGCGGGAGGGCCTAACGGGGAGCTGTTTTTT
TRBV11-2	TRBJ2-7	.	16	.	CASSAVGQSYVGEQYF	TGTGCCAGCAGCGCCGTCGGACAGTCGTACGTCGGGGAGCAGTACTTC
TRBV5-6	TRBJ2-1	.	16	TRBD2	CASSFRTSGSSDEQFF	TGTGCCAGCAGCTTCCGGACTAGCGGGAGCTCGGATGAGCAGTTCTTC
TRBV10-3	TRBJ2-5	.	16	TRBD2	CAISDVSGNPQETQYF	TGTGCCATCAGTGACGTTAGCGGGAACCCCCAAGAGACCCAGTACTTC
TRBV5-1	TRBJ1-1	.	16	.	CASSLRRGGPPLEAFF	TGCGCCAGCAGCCTTCGACGGGGGGGCCCCCCTCTTGAAGCTTTCTTT
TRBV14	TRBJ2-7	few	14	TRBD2	CASSQAGLAGVCYF	TGTGCCAGCAGCCAAGCGGGACTAGCGGGCGTGTGTTACTTC